The sequence of this TCR beta chain was determined in a study of T cell responses to AZD1222 COVID-19 vaccine. Study-wide findings and caveats: Seropositive AZD1222 recipients at baseline numbered only five to seven. The sample set comprised mostly white British donors with more females, and clonal diversity was possibly underestimated. Spike regions recognized by vaccine-associated CD4 TCRs spanned the protein, led by 160-218 and 743-854.

TCRdb's table, derived via immunoSEQ multiplex PCR, lists solely in-frame clones and lacks some. The data contain roughly 110,000 clones, 92% of them singletons. Second-dose intervals of approximately 4 or approximately 12 weeks were pooled. Note on this clone: The antigen is not known.

The specimen was peripheral blood, collected 28 days after the second AZD1222 dose. This receptor was taken from an adult who received the AZD1222 COVID-19 vaccine.

CDR3 sequence reads: CASSELFQGGTEAFF. In DNA form, the CDR3 reads TGTGCCAGCAGTGAGCTCTTTCAGGGAGGGACTGAAGCTTTCTTT. This sequence joins TRBV6-1 and TRBJ1-1, with a possible D match to TRBD1 (5 bases). Germline CDR1 is MNHNS and CDR2 is SASEGT. The CDR3 contains 15 residues. The V gene lost 3 bases and the J gene lost 5 bases, with 16 bases spanning the gap.